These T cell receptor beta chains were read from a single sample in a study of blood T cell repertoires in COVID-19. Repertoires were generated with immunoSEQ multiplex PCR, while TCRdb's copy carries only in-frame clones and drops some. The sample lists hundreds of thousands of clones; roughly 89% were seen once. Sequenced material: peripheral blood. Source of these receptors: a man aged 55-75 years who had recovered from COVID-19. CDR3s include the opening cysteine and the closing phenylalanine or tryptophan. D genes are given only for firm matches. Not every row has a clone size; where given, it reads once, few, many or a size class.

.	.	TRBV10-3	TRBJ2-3	CAISERTDYSGDTQYF	TGTGCCATCAGTGAGAGGACAGATTACTCGGGGGATACGCAGTATTTT
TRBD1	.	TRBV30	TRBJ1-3	CAWSVRQGVGNTIYF	TGTGCCTGGAGTGTACGGCAGGGGGTGGGAAACACCATATATTTT
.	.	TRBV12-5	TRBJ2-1	CASGGGVSSYNEQFF	TGTGCTAGTGGTGGGGGCGTAAGCTCCTACAATGAGCAGTTCTTC
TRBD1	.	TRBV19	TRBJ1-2	CASRRDRDYYGYTF	TGTGCCAGTAGGAGGGACAGGGACTACTATGGCTACACCTTC
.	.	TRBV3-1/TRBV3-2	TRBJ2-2	CASRGVQGLSNTGELFF	TGTGCCAGCAGGGGGGTACAGGGATTATCGAACACCGGGGAGCTGTTTTTT
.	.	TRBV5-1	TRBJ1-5	CASSVDNPTQPQHF	TGCGCCAGCAGCGTGGACAACCCCACTCAGCCCCAGCATTTT
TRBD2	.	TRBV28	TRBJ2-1	CASSLVSGRDEQFF	TGTGCCAGCAGTTTAGTTAGCGGGAGGGACGAGCAGTTCTTC
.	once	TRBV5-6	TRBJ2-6	CASSSYRGTGANVLTF	TGTGCCAGCAGTAGTTATAGGGGGACTGGGGCCAACGTCCTGACTTTC
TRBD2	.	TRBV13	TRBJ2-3	CASSLGFLAGGGGDTQYF	TGTGCCAGCAGCTTAGGCTTCCTAGCGGGAGGAGGGGGAGATACGCAGTATTTT
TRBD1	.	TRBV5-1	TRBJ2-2	CASINDRGRIRTTGELFF	TGCGCCAGCATCAATGACAGGGGGCGAATCCGAACCACCGGGGAGCTGTTTTTT
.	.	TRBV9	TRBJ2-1	CASSPWDSPGEQFF	TGTGCCAGCAGCCCCTGGGACTCCCCGGGTGAGCAGTTCTTC
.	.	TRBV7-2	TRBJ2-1	CASSLAFGHLTYNEQFF	TGTGCCAGCAGCTTAGCGTTTGGACACCTAACCTACAATGAGCAGTTCTTC
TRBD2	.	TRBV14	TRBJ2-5	CASSQGGLAGGQETQYF	TGTGCCAGCAGCCAAGGAGGACTAGCGGGAGGGCAAGAGACCCAGTACTTC
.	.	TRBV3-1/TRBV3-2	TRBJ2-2	CASRYRATGELFF	TGTGCCAGCAGGTACAGGGCCACCGGGGAGCTGTTTTTT
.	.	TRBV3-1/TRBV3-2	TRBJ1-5	CASSLLGQPQHF	TGTGCCAGTTCTCTCCTAGGTCAGCCCCAGCATTTT
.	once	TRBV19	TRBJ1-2	CASSMEGSYTF	TGTGCCAGTAGTATGGAGGGGAGCTACACCTTC
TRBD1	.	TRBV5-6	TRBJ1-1	CASNKGQVAITEAFF	TGTGCCAGCAACAAAGGACAGGTGGCGATCACTGAAGCTTTCTTT
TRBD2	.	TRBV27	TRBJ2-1	CASSRLAGNLWGEQFF	TGTGCCAGCAGTAGACTAGCGGGGAACCTCTGGGGTGAGCAGTTCTTC
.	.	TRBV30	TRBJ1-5	CAWSVRGGSFSNQPQHF	TGTGCCTGGAGTGTACGAGGGGGATCGTTTAGCAATCAGCCCCAGCATTTT
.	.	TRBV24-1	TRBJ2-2	CATSGPSANTGELFF	TGTGCCACCAGTGGCCCTAGCGCAAACACCGGGGAGCTGTTTTTT
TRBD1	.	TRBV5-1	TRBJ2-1	CASSPGQGNEQFF	TGCGCCAGCAGCCCGGGACAGGGTAATGAGCAGTTCTTC
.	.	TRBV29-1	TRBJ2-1	CSVVRDYNEQFF	TGCAGCGTTGTTCGGGACTACAATGAGCAGTTCTTC
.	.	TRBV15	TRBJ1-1	CATTAGAPNTEAFF	TGTGCCACCACGGCAGGGGCGCCGAACACTGAAGCTTTCTTT
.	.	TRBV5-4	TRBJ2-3	CASSLGLGGGQYF	TGTGCCAGCAGCTTGGGCCTAGGCGGTGGGCAGTATTTT
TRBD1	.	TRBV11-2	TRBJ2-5	CASSLDRGGLETQYF	TGTGCCAGCAGCTTGGACAGGGGAGGACTGGAGACCCAGTACTTC
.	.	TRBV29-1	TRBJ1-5	CSEGGTGNDQPQHF	TGCAGCGAAGGGGGTACAGGGAACGATCAGCCCCAGCATTTT
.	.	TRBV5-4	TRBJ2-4	CASSSGLAFDIQYF	TGTGCCAGCAGCTCCGGACTCGCTTTCGACATTCAGTACTTC
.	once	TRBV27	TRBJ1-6	CASSFGGTKYNSPLHF	TGTGCCAGCAGTTTTGGAGGGACGAAGTATAACTCACCCCTCCACTTT
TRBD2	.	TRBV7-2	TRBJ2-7	CASSSGLAKTYEQYF	TGTGCCAGCAGCTCGGGACTAGCGAAGACCTACGAGCAGTACTTC
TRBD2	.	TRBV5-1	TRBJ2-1	CASSSGLAGIYNEQFF	TGCGCCAGCAGCTCCGGACTAGCGGGCATCTACAATGAGCAGTTCTTC
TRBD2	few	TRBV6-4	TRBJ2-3	CASSVGAGSTDTQYF	TGTGCCAGCAGTGTTGGAGCGGGGAGCACAGATACGCAGTATTTT
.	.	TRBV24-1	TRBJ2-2	CATQGRGFQAGELFF	TGTGCCACCCAGGGGCGCGGTTTCCAGGCCGGGGAGCTGTTTTTT
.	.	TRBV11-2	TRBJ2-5	CASSLDLHSRSQYF	TGTGCCAGCAGCTTAGATCTGCACTCCCGGTCCCAGTACTTC
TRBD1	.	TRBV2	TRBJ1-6	CASRDRGLYNSPLHF	TGTGCCAGCAGGGACAGGGGGCTCTATAATTCACCCCTCCACTTT
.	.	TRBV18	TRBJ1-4	CASSLTPSAGSRSSQLFF	TGTGCCAGCTCCCTGACCCCCAGCGCCGGGTCTCGCTCTTCGCAACTGTTTTTT
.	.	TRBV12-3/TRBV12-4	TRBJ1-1	CASSPGVTEAFF	TGTGCCAGCAGTCCGGGGGTCACTGAAGCTTTCTTT